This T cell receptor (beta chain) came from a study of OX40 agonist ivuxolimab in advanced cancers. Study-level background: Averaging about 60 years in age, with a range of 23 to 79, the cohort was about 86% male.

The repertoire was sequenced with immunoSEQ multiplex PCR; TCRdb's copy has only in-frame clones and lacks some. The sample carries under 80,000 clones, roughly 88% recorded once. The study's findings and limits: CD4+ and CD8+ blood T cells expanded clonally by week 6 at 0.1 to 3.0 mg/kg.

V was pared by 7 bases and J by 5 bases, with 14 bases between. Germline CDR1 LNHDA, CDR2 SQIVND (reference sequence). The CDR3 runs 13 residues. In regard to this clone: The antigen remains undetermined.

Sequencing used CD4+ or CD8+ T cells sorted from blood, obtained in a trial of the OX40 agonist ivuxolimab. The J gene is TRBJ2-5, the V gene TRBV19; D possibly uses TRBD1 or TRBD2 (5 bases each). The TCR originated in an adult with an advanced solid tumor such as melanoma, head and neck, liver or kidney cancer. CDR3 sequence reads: CASKISGTETQYF. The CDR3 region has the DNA TGTGCCAGTAAGATCTCGGGGACGGAGACCCAGTACTTC.